Below, one T cell receptor (beta chain) is given with its context. What it binds is unknown. This specimen comes from a study of neoadjuvant anti-PD-1 for oral cavity cancer. Study results and limitations: PBMC Gini-index clonality exceeded responders' in non-responders post-nivolumab. With a few patients per group, TCR findings need larger cohorts.

The CDR3 has 13 residues. V was pared by 3 bases and J by 10 bases, with 9 bases of the junction left unmatched. CDR1 and CDR2 (germline): SGHRS, YFSETQ. PBMC libraries mostly used approximately 0.5 ug of input genomic DNA, with six replicates per sample. The data were produced by immunoSEQ multiplex PCR, yet TCRdb's version contains in-frame clones alone and is incomplete. The data show 11,000 to 15,000 clones, 55% to 65% seen once. The material sequenced was PBMCs, taken before nivolumab (anti-PD-1) treatment. The TCR comes from a person aged 40 to 85 with oral cavity squamous cell carcinoma. The V gene is TRBV5-1, the J gene TRBJ1-2; 7 bases map to TRBD1. The CDR3 reads CASSSGGTEDYTF. The CDR3 DNA reads TGCGCCAGCAGCTCGGGAGGGACAGAAGACTACACCTTC.